Listed below are T cell receptor beta chains from one sample, sequenced in a study of T cells after yellow fever vaccination. TCRdb passed the 5' RACE reads through MiXCR, listing each CDR3 protein once. The sample lists around 530,000 distinct CDR3 sequences, about a sixth occurring once. This sample comprised PBMCs, obtained 5 to 6 days after the first yellow fever vaccination. These receptors all come from a man younger than 35 who received the YFV17D yellow fever vaccine. The CDR3 runs from the conserved cysteine through the conserved F or W. A D gene is named only where the DNA matches it firmly. Clone size is not always given. Where it is, it says once, few, many or a class for expanded clones.

TRBJ1-1	TRBV20-1	-	few	TGCAGTGCTAGAGATCCACAGGTGAACACTGAAGCTTTCTTT	CSARDPQVNTEAFF
TRBJ2-1	TRBV4-3	TRBD2	-	TGCGCCAGCAGCCAAGAGTGGACTAGCGGGGGGCTCAATGAGCAGTTCTTC	CASSQEWTSGGLNEQFF
TRBJ1-1	TRBV12-3/TRBV12-4	-	few	TGTGCCAGCAGTTTACTGGGGTGGTCTGAAGCTTTCTTT	CASSLLGWSEAFF
TRBJ2-1	TRBV7-9	-	-	TGTGCCAGCAGCTTATACATCAATGAGCAGTTCTTC	CASSLYINEQFF
TRBJ2-3	TRBV24-1	-	-	TGTGCCACCAGCGAGGGTCCAGATACGCAGTATTTT	CATSEGPDTQYF
TRBJ2-7	TRBV19	-	few	TGTGCCAGCCGGGACGGATTTACCTACGAGCAGTACTTC	CASRDGFTYEQYF
TRBJ2-3	TRBV12-3/TRBV12-4	-	many	TGTGCCAGCAGTTTCTTCGCAGATACGCAGTATTTT	CASSFFADTQYF
TRBJ1-5	TRBV4-3	TRBD1	-	TGCGCCAGCAGCCAATATTACTCCGGGACAGCAGATCAGCCCCAGCATTTT	CASSQYYSGTADQPQHF
TRBJ2-1	TRBV5-1	-	many	TGCGCCAGCAGCTTGAACGACGCCACGGGTGAGCAGTTCTTC	CASSLNDATGEQFF
TRBJ1-2	TRBV11-2	-	-	TGTGCCAGCAGCTTAGACGATTGGTCGGCCAACACCTTC	CASSLDDWSANTF
TRBJ2-7	TRBV20-1	TRBD1	-	TGCAGTGCTAGAGGGTGGACAGGGAACGAGCAGTACTTC	CSARGWTGNEQYF
TRBJ2-7	TRBV24-1	-	many	TGTGCCACCAGTGCCTCGACAGTGTTCGACGAGCAGTACTTC	CATSASTVFDEQYF
TRBJ2-1	TRBV5-6	TRBD1	-	TGTGCCAGCAGTTTGACAGGGGGCACCACCTACAATGAGCAGTTCTTC	CASSLTGGTTYNEQFF
TRBJ2-3	TRBV12-3/TRBV12-4	TRBD1	-	TGTGCCAGCACCAATAACAGGGGGGCGCAGTATTTT	CASTNNRGAQYF
TRBJ1-1	TRBV20-1	-	few	TGCAGTGCTAGAGATTGGTTCATCGGAGCTTTCTTT	CSARDWFIGAFF
TRBJ2-1	TRBV28	-	-	TGTGCCAGCAGTTTGTATATTGAGCAGTTCTTC	CASSLYIEQFF
TRBJ2-3	TRBV13	-	-	TGTGCCAGCAGTTTCCGAGGCCAGGGCACAGATACGCAGTATTTT	CASSFRGQGTDTQYF
TRBJ2-3	TRBV7-2	-	-	TGTGCCAGCAGCTTAGATAGTAGCTGGTTCACAGATACGCAGTATTTT	CASSLDSSWFTDTQYF
TRBJ2-5	TRBV20-1	-	-	TGCAGTGCCGTGGCCAGGGCATTCCAAGAGACCCAGTACTTC	CSAVARAFQETQYF
TRBJ1-1	TRBV5-1	TRBD1	few	TGCGCCAGCAGCCCGGGACAGGTCGTCCTGGGGAACACTGAAGCTTTCTTT	CASSPGQVVLGNTEAFF
TRBJ2-1	TRBV20-1	-	few	TGCAGTGCCCAGAGAGGGGTAGACTCCAATGAGCAGTTCTTC	CSAQRGVDSNEQFF
TRBJ2-7	TRBV20-1	TRBD1	once	TGCAGTGCTTTCGGACAGGATAGTGTATACGAGCAGTACTTC	CSAFGQDSVYEQYF
TRBJ2-1	TRBV2	-	many	TGTGCCAGCGACAACTACAATGAGCAGTTCTTC	CASDNYNEQFF
TRBJ2-3	TRBV4-1	TRBD2	few	TGCGCCAGCAGCCAAAGGATGCCTAGCGGAGCCTCAGATACGCAGTATTTT	CASSQRMPSGASDTQYF
TRBJ2-3	TRBV28	TRBD2	many	TGTGCCAGCAGTTTATGGGGGGGGAGCACAGATACGCAGTATTTT	CASSLWGGSTDTQYF
TRBJ2-1	TRBV20-1	-	-	TGCAGTTTAGGGTATCACAATGAGCAGTTCTTC	CSLGYHNEQFF
TRBJ2-3	TRBV10-3	-	-	TGTGCCATCAGTGACTCGACCGCGGCAGATACGCAGTATTTT	CAISDSTAADTQYF
TRBJ2-1	TRBV4-3	TRBD1	few	TGCGCCAGCAGCCAAGAGGATTCGGCCAGGGGGATGACTAACTACAATGAGCAGTTCTTC	CASSQEDSARGMTNYNEQFF
TRBJ2-3	TRBV5-4	-	-	TGTGCCAGCAGCTTTGACGCCACAGATACGCAGTATTTT	CASSFDATDTQYF
TRBJ1-5	TRBV3-1	TRBD1	many	TGTGCCAGCAGCCAAGATGTAACAGGGGCCCAGCCCCAGCATTTT	CASSQDVTGAQPQHF
TRBJ2-1	TRBV6-2/TRBV6-3	-	many	TGTGCCAGCGAAGACGGGGGACTTTTGGTCTTC	CASEDGGLLVF
TRBJ2-3	TRBV4-3	-	many	TGCGCCAGCAGCCAAGATTTCTCAGGGGCCGGGGCAGATACGCAGTATTTT	CASSQDFSGAGADTQYF
TRBJ2-3	TRBV5-1	TRBD2	-	TGCGCCAGCTGGGGGGGACCTAGCACAGATACGCAGTATTTT	CASWGGPSTDTQYF
TRBJ2-5	TRBV10-1	-	-	TGCGCCAGCAGTCCCTTAGGGGGGGGCCCTGAGACCCAGTACTTC	CASSPLGGGPETQYF
TRBJ2-2	TRBV5-1	-	few	TGCGCCAGCAGCTTCCAGGGGCCTGGCACCGGGGAGCTGTTTTTT	CASSFQGPGTGELFF
TRBJ2-2	TRBV5-1	-	few	TGCGCCAGCAGGACCGACGCGAACACCGGGGAGCTGTTTTTT	CASRTDANTGELFF
TRBJ1-5	TRBV20-1	-	few	TGCAGTGCTATCGGTTTGGACGTTCAGCCCCAGCATTTT	CSAIGLDVQPQHF
TRBJ1-6	TRBV12-3/TRBV12-4	-	-	TGTGCCAGCAGTTCCAGCGGGGTACTTAGTTCACCCCTCCACTTT	CASSSSGVLSSPLHF
TRBJ2-3	TRBV5-1	TRBD2	-	TGCGCCAGCAGCGGCGCTAGCGGTCCCACAGATACGCAGTATTTT	CASSGASGPTDTQYF
TRBJ2-3	TRBV5-1	-	-	TGCGCCACCAAAACAGGAGGATTTAGCACAGATACGCAGTATTTT	CATKTGGFSTDTQYF
TRBJ2-2	TRBV3-1	TRBD2	-	TGTGCCACCAGCCAATTCAATCACGGACTAGCGGGGGGACACGGCGGGGAGCTGTTTTTT	CATSQFNHGLAGGHGGELFF
TRBJ2-3	TRBV6-6	-	-	TGTGCCAGCAGTGGATGGACTACGGATACGCAGTATTTT	CASSGWTTDTQYF